Following are 28 T cell receptor beta chains from one sample sequenced in a study of T cell repertoires in cytomegalovirus infection. TCRdb redid the calling of the reads with MiXCR, one entry per CDR3 protein. The sample records about 920,000 distinct CDR3 sequences, about 33% being singletons. No antigen has been assigned to these receptors. The material was cultured CD8+ T cells from PBMCs, obtained from culture after CMV antigen stimulation. Receptors were obtained from a human donor in good health (CMV status not recorded). Some clones in this sample may be carry-over from other donors' samples.

This clonotype is a singleton in its sample. J is TRBJ1-1 and V is TRBV7-2, with D unclear. The length of the CDR3 is 17 residues. With 5 bases removed from V and 1 base from J, the gap between germline ends came to 20 bases. Germline values: CDR1 SGHTA, CDR2 FQGNSA. The CDR3 DNA reads TGTGCCAGCAGCCAGGTCTATGGAGGCAGACAGAACACTGAAGCTTTCTTT. As protein: CASSQVYGGRQNTEAFF.

The chain links TRBV4-3 to TRBJ1-1, with D unclear. The length of the CDR3 is 13 residues. Per germline, CDR1 LGHNA and CDR2 YSLEER. The ends were cut back, 8 bases at V and 3 bases at J, with 13 bases in the middle. The chain's CDR3 is CASRMEIHTEAFF. CDR3 DNA: TGCGCCAGCCGCATGGAAATCCACACTGAAGCTTTCTTT.

This clonotype was counted only a few times. The chain is built from TRBV27 and TRBJ1-5; D uncertain. CDR1 and CDR2 (germline): MNHEY, SMNVEV (reference sequence). The CDR3 totals 15 residues. Trimming pared 0 bases from V and 2 bases from J, leaving 8 bases between. CDR3: CASSLSKGGNQPQHF. CDR3 sequence (DNA): TGTGCCAGCAGTTTATCGAAAGGAGGCAATCAGCCCCAGCATTTT.

This chain joins TRBV13 and TRBJ1-6; the D is unclear. This CDR3 spans 15 amino acids. The V gene lost 5 bases and the J gene lost 7 bases, with 15 bases spanning the gap. Germline V gene data show CDR1 as PRHDT and CDR2 as FYEKMQ (reference sequence). The chain's CDR3 is CASSPPEHLNSPLHF. The CDR3 nucleotides are TGTGCCAGCAGCCCCCCTGAACACCTAAATTCACCCCTCCACTTT.

This rearrangement joins TRBV23-1 to TRBJ2-5; 8 bases agree with TRBD2. TRBV23-1 is designated an ORF whose function remains uncertain. Trimming cost V 2 bases and J 0 bases; bases outside gene matches: 26. CDR3 size: 23 residues. The CDR3: CASSQAGGSSHIQGSFNQETQYF. The DNA for the CDR3 is TGCGCCAGCAGTCAAGCGGGGGGATCCAGTCACATTCAGGGGTCGTTTAACCAAGAGACCCAGTACTTC.

The chain links TRBV6-6 to TRBJ2-3; D is perhaps TRBD2 (6 bases). The CDR3 is 13 amino acids. Trimming pared 2 bases from V and 5 bases from J, leaving 8 bases between. Germline values: CDR1 MNHNY, CDR2 SVGAGI (reference sequence). The CDR3: CASSYGGIDTQYF. CDR3 sequence (DNA): TGTGCCAGCAGTTACGGGGGGATAGATACGCAGTATTTT.

The sample holds a few counts of this clonotype. CDR3 protein: CASSLDTGPNTEAFF. In DNA, the CDR3 is TGTGCCAGCAGCTTGGATACAGGGCCGAACACTGAAGCTTTCTTT. The chain combines TRBV5-4 with TRBJ1-1, with a possible D match to TRBD1 (6 bases). V lost 0 bases and J 1 base, leaving 10 bases between the germline ends. The CDR3 covers 15 residues. CDR1 and CDR2 (germline): SGHNT, YYREEE (reference sequence).

This clonotype has just a few counts. The chain combines TRBV6-2 or TRBV6-3 with TRBJ2-3; D perhaps matches TRBD1 (7 bases). V was trimmed by 7 bases and J by 6 bases, leaving 20 bases between them. This CDR3 is 15 amino acids long. CDR1 is MNHEY and CDR2 is SVGEGT in the germline V gene. The CDR3 DNA follows: TGTGCCAGCACCTACCTTACAGGGGAGGTGGATACGCAGTATTTT. This sequence encodes CASTYLTGEVDTQYF.

This chain uses TRBV20-1 with TRBJ2-3; a possible D gene is TRBD2 (6 bases). V was shortened by 3 bases and J by 6 bases, with 10 bases between the two germline ends. The germline V gene has CDR1 DFQATT and CDR2 SNEGSKA (reference sequence). This CDR3 region has 12 residues. CDR3 sequence (DNA): TGCAGTGCTAGTCTCCTAGCGGATACGCAGTATTTT. Translating it yields CSASLLADTQYF.

This chain joins TRBV29-1 and TRBJ1-1, with D possibly matching TRBD1 (5 bases). Germline V gives CDR1 SQVTM, CDR2 ANQGSEA. The CDR3 extends over 14 amino acids. The ends were cut back, 4 bases at V and 4 bases at J, with 16 bases in the middle. The CDR3 DNA reads TGCAGCGTTGGGCAGGGAGGGGAAGGCACTGAAGCTTTCTTT. Its protein product is CSVGQGGEGTEAFF. The variable domain in full, with the rest retrieved from reference TRBV29-1 and TRBJ1-1, is SAVISQKPSRDICQRGTSLTIQCQVDSQVTMMFWYRQQPGQSLTLIATANQGSEATYESGFVIDKFPISRPNLTFSTLTVSNMSPEDSSIYLCSVGQGGEGTEAFFGQGTRLTVV.

This clonotype was seen a single time. The chain recombines TRBV5-5 with TRBJ1-6, with 7 bases that match TRBD1. V lost 4 bases to trimming and J lost 3 bases; unmatched junction nucleotides: 4. Germline lookup yields CDR1 SGHKS and CDR2 YYEKEE (reference sequence). This CDR3 has 15 residues. Here the CDR3 reads CASSRQGFYNSPLHF. The CDR3 DNA reads as TGTGCCAGCAGCCGACAGGGTTTCTATAATTCACCCCTCCACTTT.

The V call is TRBV19, the J call TRBJ2-1, with D tentatively TRBD1 or TRBD2 (5 bases each). The CDR3 totals 14 residues. Per germline, CDR1 LNHDA and CDR2 SQIVND (reference sequence). The V gene lost 3 bases and the J gene lost 0 bases, with 6 bases spanning the gap. CDR3 in amino acids: CASSMRGSYNEQFF. CDR3 in DNA: TGTGCCAGTAGTATGAGGGGCTCCTACAATGAGCAGTTCTTC.

The chain links TRBV2 to TRBJ1-1; D unclear. Germline V gene sequence: CDR1 SNHLY, CDR2 FYNNEI. The CDR3 sequence is 14 residues long. The V and J ends lost 3 bases and 3 bases respectively, with 11 bases between them. CDR3 sequence reads: CASSDAPSDTEAFF. CDR3 DNA: TGTGCCAGCAGTGATGCACCGAGCGACACTGAAGCTTTCTTT.

This clonotype was observed a handful of times. The V gene is TRBV18, the J gene TRBJ2-6; TRBD1 matches 7 bases. CDR1 is KGHSH and CDR2 is LQKENI in the germline V gene. This CDR3 contains 19 residues. Trimming removed 5 bases from V and 2 bases from J; junction bases left unmatched: 15. The CDR3 spells CASSFRGGAGGTGANVLTF. The CDR3 coding sequence is TGTGCCAGCTCATTCCGAGGGGGCGCAGGTGGTACTGGGGCCAACGTCCTGACTTTC.

This clonotype has a count of ten or more. The chain has TRBV7-6 and TRBJ2-2; TRBD2 might be the D (5 bases). The length of the CDR3 is 13 residues. V lost 7 bases to trimming and J lost 4 bases, with 10 bases between them. The V gene's germline CDR1 is SGHVS and CDR2 FNYEAQ. In DNA, the CDR3 is TGTGCCAGCACCCCCGGGGTCACCGGGGAGCTGTTTTTT. Its translation: CASTPGVTGELFF.

This chain joins TRBV19 and TRBJ1-2; the D gene is possibly TRBD1 (5 bases). The CDR3 extends over 16 amino acids. Germline CDR1 and CDR2: LNHDA and SQIVND (reference sequence). The germline V and J ends were trimmed by 7 bases and 1 base, with 19 bases remaining between them. CDR3 sequence: CASTYARGSYNYGYTF. The CDR3 DNA is TGTGCCAGTACCTATGCAAGGGGCTCGTATAACTATGGCTACACCTTC.

The V and J genes are TRBV9 and TRBJ2-5, with 12 bases that match TRBD2. This CDR3 is built from 16 residues. The V segment lost 2 bases and the J segment 5 bases; nucleotides outside the gene matches: 7. Germline-derived CDR1 and CDR2 are SGDLS and YYNGEE. The CDR3 DNA reads TGTGCCAGCAGCGTCACTAGCGGGGGGTTACCGGAGACCCAGTACTTC. It encodes CASSVTSGGLPETQYF.

Remarks on this clonotype: This sequence may be a read error, since a much larger clone differs from it by one base. The chain has TRBV7-8 and TRBJ2-5, with a tentative D call TRBD1 (5 bases). Germline V gene data show CDR1 as SGHVS and CDR2 as FQNEAQ. V was trimmed by 0 bases and J by 7 bases, leaving 18 bases between them. The CDR3 is made up of 16 amino acids. The CDR3 DNA sequence: TGTGCCAGCAGCTTAGCGGCCAGCCTCCCAAGGGGGACCCAGTACTTC. It yields the protein CASSLAASLPRGTQYF.

At least ten counts were recorded for this clonotype. This chain connects TRBV7-6 to TRBJ2-1; TRBD1 matches at 12 bases. V gave up 4 bases and J gave up 3 bases; unmatched junction bases: 13. There are 19 residues in the CDR3. The germline CDR1 and CDR2 sequences are SGHVS and FNYEAQ. This CDR3 reads CASSSGDRGLAQLYNEQFF. The DNA of the CDR3 is TGTGCCAGCAGCTCCGGGGACAGGGGGCTGGCCCAGCTCTACAATGAGCAGTTCTTC.

A single count supports this clonotype. The V gene is TRBV4-1, the J gene TRBJ2-7, with D maybe TRBD2 (7 bases). This CDR3 comprises 14 residues. Germline V gene lookup returns CDR1 MGHRA and CDR2 YSYEKL. Deletions cut 4 bases from V and 6 bases from J, with 16 bases between. The CDR3 spells CASSREGGAFEQYF. CDR3 bases: TGCGCCAGCAGCCGGGAGGGGGGGGCCTTCGAGCAGTACTTC.

The rearrangement joins TRBV7-9 to TRBJ1-4; 7 bases map to TRBD1. CDR1 SEHNR and CDR2 FQNEAQ come from the germline V gene (reference sequence). The CDR3 is made up of 15 amino acids. The J segment lost 5 bases and the V segment lost 5 bases, leaving 8 bases of the junction unmatched. CDR3 sequence: CASSPGTAENEKLFF. The CDR3 DNA sequence: TGTGCCAGCAGCCCCGGGACAGCCGAAAATGAAAAACTGTTTTTT.

About this clonotype: One junction end disagrees with the germline gene, perhaps due to a read error. V gene TRBV4-1 combines with J gene TRBJ2-2; 10 positions agree with TRBD2. Germline CDR1 is MGHRA and CDR2 is YSYEKL. The CDR3 contains 16 residues. The CDR3 loop is CVSSQDILAGTGELFF. The CDR3 bases are TGCGTCAGCAGCCAAGATATACTAGCGGGGACCGGGGAGCTGTTTTTT.

This clonotype was seen many times. The rearrangement uses TRBV12-3 or TRBV12-4 and TRBJ2-5; D might be TRBD1 (5 bases). There are 13 residues in the CDR3. Trimming took 2 bases from V and 5 from J, leaving 9 bases between them. The DNA for the CDR3 is TGTGCCAGCAGTTTACCAGGGTTGGAGACCCAGTACTTC. Protein product: CASSLPGLETQYF.

Remarks on this clonotype: This may arise from a read error, as a much more abundant clone is one base away. V is TRBV4-1 and J is TRBJ2-1; D gene ambiguous. CDR3 size: 12 residues. Per the germline V gene, CDR1 is MGHRA and CDR2 is YSYEKL. V was cut by 3 bases and J by 6 bases, with 6 bases left in between. In nucleotides, the CDR3 is TGCGCCAGCAGCCACGATGCCAATGAGCAGTTCTTC. Amino acid sequence: CASSHDANEQFF.

Notes on this clonotype: One end of the junction does not line up with germline, which may come from a read error. The J gene is TRBJ1-4, the V gene TRBV25-1; a possible D gene is TRBD1 (6 bases). CDR3 length: 15 amino acids. Looked up from germline, CDR1 is MGHDK and CDR2 is SYGVNS. The CDR3 nucleotides are TGTGTCAGCAGTGAAACAGGGATGTCTAATGAAAAACTGTTTTTT. It codes for CVSSETGMSNEKLFF.

As to this clonotype: The junction differs from germline at one of its ends, possibly a read error. This chain connects TRBV14 to TRBJ1-2; 8 bases map to TRBD1. Germline V gene lookup returns CDR1 SGHDN and CDR2 FVKESK. The CDR3 is 17 residues long. The CDR3 DNA reads as TGTGTCAGCAGCCGATGGGCTCGACAGGGGCCTAACTATGGCTACACCTTC. Its translation is CVSSRWARQGPNYGYTF.

This chain joins TRBV7-9 and TRBJ1-1; D not certain. Germline V gives CDR1 SEHNR, CDR2 FQNEAQ (reference sequence). The CDR3 consists of 15 residues. V was shortened by 1 base and J by 4 bases, with 13 bases between the two germline ends. The CDR3 spells CASSLDPSGGTEAFF. The DNA for the CDR3 is TGTGCCAGCAGCTTAGATCCGTCAGGAGGCACTGAAGCTTTCTTT.

This sequence joins TRBV28 and TRBJ1-2, with unresolved D. The CDR3 sequence is 14 residues long. The V end lost 5 bases, the J end lost 3 bases, and 13 bases lay between the germline ends. Looked up from germline, CDR1 is MDHEN and CDR2 is SYDVKM. The CDR3 loop reads CASSPSSSDYGYTF. In nucleotides, the CDR3 is TGTGCCAGCAGTCCCTCGTCCAGTGACTATGGCTACACCTTC.